What follows are 26 T cell receptor beta chains derived from one specimen sequenced in a study of T cells in Graves' hyperthyroidism and ophthalmopathy. Authors of the study amplified TCR beta CDR3 regions from RNA transcripts. During a first-round RT-PCR of the TCR CDR3, the HTBI primer set was used. TCRdb reprocessed the multiplex PCR reads via MiXCR and lists one record per CDR3 protein. The sample includes 500,000 to 650,000 distinct CDR3 sequences, 14% of them seen just once. What was sequenced was blood. These receptors originate from a woman aged 40 to 50 with Graves' hyperthyroidism.

This clonotype was picked up many times. The chain links TRBV7-9 to TRBJ2-7, with 11 bases aligning to TRBD2. The CDR3 consists of 16 residues. The germline CDR1 and CDR2 sequences are SEHNR and FQNEAQ (reference sequence). The trim removed 5 bases at V and 3 bases at J, leaving 9 bases unmatched. The chain's CDR3 is CASSNGTSGASYEQYF. CDR3 nucleotides: TGTGCCAGCAGCAACGGGACTAGCGGAGCTAGCTACGAGCAGTACTTC.

On this clonotype itself: A single base separates this from a much larger clone, so it may be a read error. The V gene is TRBV7-2, the J gene TRBJ2-7; 10 bases match TRBD2. Germline assignment: CDR1 SGHTA and CDR2 FQGNSA. This CDR3 has 15 residues. V was pared by 4 bases and J by 4 bases, with 7 bases of the junction left unmatched. The CDR3 coding sequence is TGTGCCAGCAGCTCCGCTAGCGGGAGACGGTACGAGCAGTACTTC. Translated, it gives CASSSASGRRYEQYF.

Many counts were recorded for this clonotype. The chain links TRBV5-6 to TRBJ1-1, with D unclear. V dropped 4 bases and J dropped 7 bases, with 17 bases sitting between them. CDR3 length: 14 amino acids. CDR1 SGHDT and CDR2 YYEEEE come from the germline V gene. Written as DNA, the CDR3 is TGTGCCAGCAGCCCCGGACGGCAAGGGAGTGAAGCTTTCTTT. Its translation is CASSPGRQGSEAFF. Combining the CDR3 with reference TRBV5-6 and TRBJ1-1 gives the whole variable domain DAGVTQSPTHLIKTRGQQVTLRCSPKSGHDTVSWYQQALGQGPQFIFQYYEEEERQRGNFPDRFSGHQFPNYSSELNVNALLLGDSALYLCASSPGRQGSEAFFGQGTRLTVV.

This clonotype was detected many times. The chain carries TRBV7-2 and TRBJ2-7; 9 bases match TRBD1. Trimming removed 5 bases from V and 4 bases from J; junction bases left unmatched: 6. The CDR3 covers 14 residues. Germline V lookup: CDR1 SGHTA, CDR2 FQGNSA. The CDR3 reads CASSQSGQGYEQYF. The CDR3 nucleotides are TGTGCCAGCAGCCAATCGGGACAGGGTTACGAGCAGTACTTC.

This clonotype was detected many times. The gene calls are TRBV4-1 and TRBJ1-4, with D tentatively TRBD1 (5 bases). The germline V gene encodes CDR1 MGHRA and CDR2 YSYEKL. The CDR3 has 16 residues. Trimming took off 1 base at V and 4 bases at J, with 13 bases between the two ends. CDR3 DNA: TGCGCCAGCAGCCAAGGATCGGGGGGAGATAATGAAAAACTGTTTTTT. This encodes CASSQGSGGDNEKLFF.

In this sample, this clonotype turned up many times. The V and J genes are TRBV11-2 and TRBJ2-5; the match to TRBD2 covers 14 bases. The CDR3 consists of 15 residues. Per the germline V gene, CDR1 is SGHAT and CDR2 is FQNNGV. V shed 5 bases and J 10 bases; nucleotides not matched to a gene: 9. The CDR3 is CASSPAGLAGVFQYF. The CDR3 DNA sequence: TGTGCCAGCAGCCCGGCGGGACTAGCGGGAGTCTTCCAGTACTTC.

This clonotype was counted many times. The chain carries TRBV20-1 and TRBJ1-1; D gene unclear. Per germline, CDR1 DFQATT and CDR2 SNEGSKA (reference sequence). Trimming took off 3 bases at V and 5 bases at J, with 16 bases between the two ends. This CDR3 has 14 amino acids. DNA for the CDR3: TGCAGTGCTAGTTGGAGCTCAGCGGGAACTGAAGCTTTCTTT. Translating gives CSASWSSAGTEAFF.

In this sample, this clonotype turned up many times. The rearrangement uses TRBV2 and TRBJ1-4; 7 nucleotides agree with TRBD1. The CDR3 is 16 residues long. The ends lost 5 bases at V and 4 bases at J; junction bases unmatched: 10. Germline loops: CDR1 SNHLY, CDR2 FYNNEI. The CDR3 reads CASSNLPGQLNEKLFF. CDR3 in DNA: TGTGCCAGCAGTAATCTGCCGGGACAGCTTAATGAAAAACTGTTTTTT.

This clonotype has ten or more counts. The rearrangement uses TRBV11-3 and TRBJ2-4; no clear D. Deletions cut 4 bases from V and 6 bases from J, with 10 bases between. CDR3 length: 13 residues. Germline lookup yields CDR1 SGHNT and CDR2 YENEEA. The CDR3 DNA reads as TGTGCCAGCAGCTCGGAGAGAATAAACATTCAGTACTTC. This sequence encodes CASSSERINIQYF. Based on the CDR3 plus reference TRBV11-3 and TRBJ2-4, the full variable domain is EAGVVQSPRYKIIEKKQPVAFWCNPISGHNTLYWYLQNLGQGPELLIRYENEEAVDDSQLPKDRFSAERLKGVDSTLKIQPAELGDSAVYLCASSSERINIQYFGAGTRLSVL.

Note on this clonotype: Since a much larger clone is just one base distant, this may be a read error. The conserved phenylalanine or tryptophan is not found at the CDR3 terminus, so this likely reflects a read error. The chain couples TRBV30 to TRBJ1-6; D is undetermined. The germline CDR1 and CDR2 sequences are GTSNPN and SVGIG (reference sequence). V shed 4 bases and J shed 5 bases, with 12 bases lying between them. This CDR3 is built from 14 residues. The DNA of the CDR3 is TGTGCCTGGAAGTCCCCTCCGAATAATTCACCCCTCCACTTA. Protein sequence: CAWKSPPNNSPLHL.

This chain uses TRBV28 with TRBJ1-1; D is unclear. The V end was cut by 5 bases, the J end by 5 bases, with 9 bases between. Germline loops: CDR1 MDHEN, CDR2 SYDVKM. The CDR3 totals 12 residues. The CDR3 coding sequence is TGTGCCAGCAGTGTCACGTATACTGAAGCTTTCTTT. It specifies CASSVTYTEAFF.

This clonotype was seen ten or more times. CDR3 residues: CASRGGYQANTEAFF. The CDR3 nucleotides are TGCGCCAGCAGGGGGGGTTATCAGGCAAACACTGAAGCTTTCTTT. The chain links TRBV5-1 to TRBJ1-1, with D possibly being TRBD1 (5 bases). V lost 5 bases, J lost 2 bases, and 16 bases lay in between. The length of the CDR3 is 15 residues. CDR1 is SGHRS, CDR2 YFSETQ, per germline.

Turning to this clonotype: At one end, the junction sequence differs from germline, possibly due to a read error. The rearrangement joins TRBV6-6 to TRBJ2-2, with D perhaps TRBD2 (5 bases). This CDR3 region has 16 residues. Germline V CDR1 and CDR2: MNHNY, SVGAGI (reference sequence). CDR3 protein: CASSYSAQGSTGELSF. The CDR3 DNA is TGTGCCAGCAGTTACTCAGCGCAAGGATCCACCGGGGAGCTGTCTTTT.

This clonotype appeared a few times. The chain joins TRBV4-1 to TRBJ2-7, with D unclear. The CDR3 loop spans 17 amino acids. Trimming shortened V by 0 bases and J by 0 bases, and 15 bases separated the two germline ends. CDR1 and CDR2 (germline): MGHRA, YSYEKL. CDR3 in amino acids: CASSQDRALMSSYEQYF. Here the CDR3 DNA reads TGCGCCAGCAGCCAAGATCGGGCACTCATGAGCTCCTACGAGCAGTACTTC.

This clonotype was observed many times. The chain recombines TRBV5-4 with TRBJ2-3, with D perhaps being TRBD1 or TRBD2 (5 bases each). CDR1 SGHNT and CDR2 YYREEE come from the germline V gene (reference sequence). Trimming stripped 6 bases from V and 2 bases from J, with 13 bases between. This CDR3 spans 14 amino acids. CDR3 loop: CASNPGPDTDTQYF. For the CDR3, the DNA is TGTGCCAGCAACCCGGGACCTGACACAGATACGCAGTATTTT. Complete variable domain (other parts from reference TRBV5-4 and TRBJ2-3): ETGVTQSPTHLIKTRGQQVTLRCSSQSGHNTVSWYQQALGQGPQFIFQYYREEENGRGNFPPRFSGLQFPNYSSELNVNALELDDSALYLCASNPGPDTDTQYFGPGTRLTVL.

This clonotype was seen many times. The chain couples TRBV5-1 to TRBJ2-7; tentative D call: TRBD1 (5 bases). The V and J ends lost 0 bases and 0 bases respectively, with 16 bases between them. The CDR3 has 17 residues. Germline CDR1 is SGHRS and CDR2 is YFSETQ. The CDR3 region is CASSLVAGNRSSYEQYF. The CDR3 DNA follows: TGCGCCAGCAGCTTGGTGGCTGGCAACAGGAGCTCCTACGAGCAGTACTTC. The full variable domain, in which reference TRBV5-1 and TRBJ2-7 provide the parts outside the CDR3, is KAGVTQTPRYLIKTRGQQVTLSCSPISGHRSVSWYQQTPGQGLQFLFEYFSETQRNKGNFPGRFSGRQFSNSRSEMNVSTLELGDSALYLCASSLVAGNRSSYEQYFGPGTRLTVT.

At least ten counts were recorded for this clonotype. Sequence at one end of the junction differs from germline and may be a read error. The chain uses TRBV5-1 and TRBJ1-1, with D unresolved. Per the germline V gene, CDR1 is SGHRS and CDR2 is YFSETQ. The length of the CDR3 is 11 residues. In DNA, the CDR3 is TGTGCCAGCAGTTTAGCGGGAGAAGCTTTCTTT. Its translation is CASSLAGEAFF.

This clonotype has a count of ten or more. V and J are TRBV28 and TRBJ2-2, with D possibly TRBD1 on 6 matching bases. This CDR3 is 19 amino acids long. Between the trimmed V and J ends, which lost 7 bases and 0 bases, there was a span of 24 bases. Germline lookup yields CDR1 MDHEN and CDR2 SYDVKM. The DNA of the CDR3 is TGTGCCAGCACTCCGACAGCCCAGGGGCCATCCGCGAACACCGGGGAGCTGTTTTTT. This codes for CASTPTAQGPSANTGELFF.

The V and J genes are TRBV3-1 and TRBJ1-4, with unresolved D. CDR1 and CDR2 from the germline V gene are LGHDT and YNNKEL (reference sequence). The ends were cut back, 1 base at V and 6 bases at J, with 3 bases in the middle. The CDR3 covers 12 residues. Here the CDR3 DNA reads TGTGCCAGCAGCCAAGCTTATGAAAAACTGTTTTTT. As protein: CASSQAYEKLFF.

This sequence joins TRBV9 and TRBJ2-1; 10 nucleotides line up with TRBD2. The germline gives CDR1 SGDLS, CDR2 YYNGEE. V shed 4 bases and J 9 bases; nucleotides not matched to a gene: 10. The CDR3 loop spans 15 amino acids. The CDR3 DNA reads TGTGCCAGCAGCCATAAGCGGGAGGGCCTGGGTGAGCAGTTCTTC. This gives the protein CASSHKREGLGEQFF.

In this sample, this clonotype turned up many times. The V and J genes are TRBV28 and TRBJ2-7; D assignment may be TRBD1 or TRBD2 (7 bases each). V was shortened by 5 bases and J by 7 bases, with 24 bases between the two germline ends. The germline V gene encodes CDR1 MDHEN and CDR2 SYDVKM. This CDR3 has 16 amino acids. The CDR3 nucleotides are TGTGCCAGCAGTACCACTACAGGGGTTGGGAGGGGGGAGCAGTACTTC. It codes for CASSTTTGVGRGEQYF.

The genes are TRBV29-1 and TRBJ2-7; the D call may be TRBD1 or TRBD2 (5 bases each). This CDR3 is built from 13 residues. Looked up from germline, CDR1 is SQVTM and CDR2 is ANQGSEA. V dropped 4 bases and J dropped 5 bases, with 15 bases sitting between them. Written as DNA, the CDR3 is TGCAGCGTTGGAGGGGACGTTCGGGACGAGCAGTACTTC. Protein sequence: CSVGGDVRDEQYF.

This clonotype was found many times. This rearrangement joins TRBV11-2 to TRBJ2-2; D may be TRBD2 (6 bases). Trimming stripped 1 base from V and 3 bases from J, with 9 bases between. There are 15 residues in the CDR3. CDR1 is SGHAT and CDR2 is FQNNGV in the germline V gene. CDR3 in amino acids: CASSLGDFYTGELFF. CDR3 bases: TGTGCCAGCAGCTTAGGGGACTTTTACACCGGGGAGCTGTTTTTT.

This clonotype was seen more than once but under ten times. The CDR3 region has the DNA TGTGCCAGCATTTCAGACCTGAATACCGGGGAGCTGTTTTTT. Its translation is CASISDLNTGELFF. The genes are TRBV7-9 and TRBJ2-2; D is unclear. The germline V gene has CDR1 SEHNR and CDR2 FQNEAQ (reference sequence). The CDR3 contains 14 residues. Trimming removed 7 bases from V and 5 bases from J, with 14 bases in between.

The V call is TRBV5-1, the J call TRBJ1-4; a weak D match, TRBD1 (6 bases). Germline V gene sequence: CDR1 SGHRS, CDR2 YFSETQ. Trimming removed 4 bases from V and 0 bases from J, with 10 bases in between. This CDR3 contains 15 residues. The CDR3 is CASSIRTATNEKLFF. The CDR3 DNA sequence: TGCGCCAGCAGCATTCGGACAGCAACTAATGAAAAACTGTTTTTT.

The chain carries TRBV20-1 and TRBJ2-1, with 7 bases lining up with TRBD1. This CDR3 spans 13 amino acids. Per the germline V gene, CDR1 is DFQATT and CDR2 is SNEGSKA (reference sequence). The CDR3 protein is CLLQGKTYNEQFF. The CDR3, as DNA: TGCCTACTACAGGGGAAAACCTACAATGAGCAGTTCTTC.